Below, one T cell receptor beta chain is given with its context. The junction had 1 base not matched to a gene; V was cut back by 5 bases and J by 2 bases. This CDR3 spans 14 amino acids. Germline V gives CDR1 WSHSY, CDR2 SAAADI. PCR primers comprised 60 Vbeta and 13 Jbeta primers. Some clones are missing from TCRdb's copy, which holds only in-frame ones; the method was immunoSEQ multiplex PCR. The sample contains around 140,000 clones, 65% to 80% of which appear only once. This entry is derived from a study of cytomegalovirus exposure and HLA in healthy donors. Across the whole study: Early released data comprised about 85 million unique TCRs from HLA-typed donors.

The receptor was derived from a woman aged 18-35 years in good health and CMV-seronegative. The chain recombines TRBV10-2 with TRBJ2-7; 12 bases line up with TRBD2. Sequences were obtained from PBMCs. CDR3 nucleotide sequence: TGCGCCAGCAGTCCTAGCGGGAGGGCCTACGAGCAGTACTTC. This sequence encodes CASSPSGRAYEQYF.